Listed below are T cell receptor beta chains from one sample, sequenced in a study of cytomegalovirus exposure and HLA in healthy donors. Using immunoSEQ multiplex PCR, the repertoire was profiled, and TCRdb retains in-frame clones only, with some absent. The sample has 150,000 or so clones, and its top ten clones hold 2% to 2.5%. Sequenced input: PBMCs. These receptors came from a woman aged 18-29 years in good health and CMV-seronegative. Each CDR3 is given with its conserved first and last residue. D genes are given only for firm matches.

d_call: NA
v_call: TRBV28
j_call: TRBJ1-1
cdr3_nt: TGTGCCAGCAGTGCTCGGGACACCTTGAACACTGAAGCTTTCTTT
cdr3_aa: CASSARDTLNTEAFF

d_call: NA
v_call: TRBV4-2
j_call: TRBJ2-3
cdr3_nt: TGTGCCAGCAGCCAAGATCCGGGAGCTAGCACAGATACGCAGTATTTT
cdr3_aa: CASSQDPGASTDTQYF

d_call: NA
v_call: TRBV27
j_call: TRBJ1-5
cdr3_nt: TGTGCCAGCAGTCCCCACGGGGGTAGGCAGCCCCAGCATTTT
cdr3_aa: CASSPHGGRQPQHF

d_call: NA
v_call: TRBV7-9
j_call: TRBJ2-5
cdr3_nt: TGTGCCAGCAGCTTTGGTCGGGAGACCCAGTACTTC
cdr3_aa: CASSFGRETQYF

d_call: TRBD2
v_call: TRBV27
j_call: TRBJ2-1
cdr3_nt: TGTGCCAGCAGTTTGAGACTAGCGGGAGTTCTTTACAATGAGCAGTTCTTC
cdr3_aa: CASSLRLAGVLYNEQFF

d_call: NA
v_call: TRBV7-2
j_call: TRBJ2-1
cdr3_nt: TGTGCCAGCAGCGCCAGGTGGGAGACCCGGTACAATGAGCAGTTCTTC
cdr3_aa: CASSARWETRYNEQFF

d_call: NA
v_call: TRBV12-2
j_call: TRBJ1-6
cdr3_nt: TGTGCAAGTCGCATCCAGGGCAGGGTGGATTCACCCCTCCACTTT
cdr3_aa: CASRIQGRVDSPLHF

d_call: TRBD1
v_call: TRBV19
j_call: TRBJ2-6
cdr3_nt: TGTGCCAGTAGTTTCCTCGGACAGGGGGAGGCTGGGGCCAACGTCCTGACTTTC
cdr3_aa: CASSFLGQGEAGANVLTF

d_call: TRBD2
v_call: TRBV4-2
j_call: TRBJ2-7
cdr3_nt: TGTGCCAGCAGCCAAGGGGCGGGAGGAAGAACCACGCCTTACGAGCAGTACTTC
cdr3_aa: CASSQGAGGRTTPYEQYF

d_call: TRBD1
v_call: TRBV9
j_call: TRBJ2-3
cdr3_nt: TGTGCCAGCAGCGCCGGGACAGGATACACAGATACGCAGTATTTT
cdr3_aa: CASSAGTGYTDTQYF